Shown below are 7 T cell receptor beta chains from a single sample sequenced in a study of T cell responses to AZD1222 COVID-19 vaccine. The protocol was immunoSEQ multiplex PCR, while the TCRdb copy is restricted to in-frame clones and leaves out a portion. The data hold over 130,000 clones, with 88% observed a single time. This specimen consisted of peripheral blood, obtained 28 days after the second AZD1222 dose. The receptors here all came from an adult who received the AZD1222 COVID-19 vaccine.

The rearrangement links TRBV11-3 to TRBJ2-7, with a weak D call TRBD1 (6 bases). The CDR3 spans 15 residues. V gave up 5 bases and J gave up 4 bases, with 18 bases separating them. Germline assignment: CDR1 SGHNT and CDR2 YENEEA. CDR3 in amino acids: CASSPGQQGQYEQYF. As DNA, the CDR3 is TGTGCCAGCAGCCCCGGCCAGCAGGGGCAATACGAGCAGTACTTC.

The chain joins TRBV6-2 or TRBV6-3 to TRBJ1-5; D gene uncertain. V was trimmed by 6 bases and J by 6 bases, leaving 12 bases between them. This CDR3 has 13 residues. Germline CDR1 MNHEY, CDR2 SVGEGT. The CDR3 DNA reads TGTGCCAGCAGCACCCGTGGTCGTCAGCCCCAGCATTTT. It translates to CASSTRGRQPQHF.

V gene TRBV10-1 combines with J gene TRBJ1-5; D gene uncertain. V was clipped by 6 bases and J by 10 bases, with 10 bases between them. CDR3 length equals 11 residues. Germline V CDR1 and CDR2: WNHNN, SYGVQD (reference sequence). The CDR3 region is CASRTSRPQHF. CDR3 bases: TGCGCCAGCAGAACCAGCAGACCCCAGCATTTT.

This sequence joins TRBV19 and TRBJ1-1; D remains unclear. This CDR3 contains 14 residues. Between the trimmed V and J ends, which lost 5 bases and 1 base, there was a span of 11 bases. Per germline, CDR1 LNHDA and CDR2 SQIVND (reference sequence). CDR3 residues: CASSATRRNTEAFF. The CDR3 coding sequence is TGTGCCAGTAGTGCCACTAGGAGGAACACTGAAGCTTTCTTT.

The chain carries TRBV7-9 and TRBJ1-2; D ambiguous. Looked up from germline, CDR1 is SEHNR and CDR2 is FQNEAQ (reference sequence). The CDR3 runs 14 residues. The V gene lost 4 bases and the J gene lost 4 bases, with 13 bases spanning the gap. CDR3 residues: CASSSNRVLYGYTF. The CDR3 DNA sequence: TGTGCCAGCAGCTCCAACCGGGTCCTCTATGGCTACACCTTC.

The chain recombines TRBV5-1 with TRBJ2-7; 7 nucleotides line up with TRBD2. The CDR3 is 16 residues long. V was clipped by 1 base and J by 4 bases; unmatched bases: 11. Germline V gives CDR1 SGHRS, CDR2 YFSETQ. CDR3 bases: TGCGCCAGCAGCTTGAAGTGGGAGGGAGGTCGGTACGAGCAGTACTTC. Amino acids: CASSLKWEGGRYEQYF.

V is TRBV28 and J is TRBJ1-1; tentative D call: TRBD1 (5 bases). The CDR3 loop spans 14 amino acids. V dropped 6 bases and J dropped 5 bases, with 16 bases sitting between them. Germline CDR1 is MDHEN and CDR2 is SYDVKM. The CDR3 nucleotides read TGTGCCAGCAGGAGTGGGGACTACCGAACTGAAGCTTTCTTT. Its translation is CASRSGDYRTEAFF.